These 3 T cell receptor beta chains came from one sample sequenced in a study of blood T cell repertoires in COVID-19. Produced via immunoSEQ multiplex PCR; TCRdb's table is partial and in-frame only. Here the sample spans about 270,000 clones, 80% to 95% being singletons. The specimen was PBMCs or T cells enriched from blood (not recorded which). The receptors derive from a middle-aged man who had been exposed to COVID-19.

This clone has a handful of counts. The chain couples TRBV5-1 to TRBJ2-7, with TRBD2 matching over 8 bases. J lost 0 bases, V lost 4 bases, and 6 bases had no gene match. Germline CDR1 reads SGHRS; CDR2 reads YFSETQ. The CDR3 extends over 15 amino acids. The CDR3, as DNA: TGCGCCAGCAGCCAAACTAGCGGACCCTCCTACGAGCAGTACTTC. It is translated as CASSQTSGPSYEQYF.

This clone has a single count. This rearrangement joins TRBV9 to TRBJ1-5; D may be TRBD1 (5 bases). V lost 0 bases to trimming and J lost 4 bases, with 8 bases between them. Germline values: CDR1 SGDLS, CDR2 YYNGEE. This CDR3 comprises 14 residues. As DNA, the CDR3 is TGTGCCAGCAGCGTAGAGGGGTCAAATCAGCCCCAGCATTTT. Translating gives CASSVEGSNQPQHF.

J is TRBJ2-7 and V is TRBV24-1; 11 bases match TRBD2. This CDR3 has 17 residues. J lost 5 bases, V lost 2 bases, and 10 bases had no gene match. Germline assignment: CDR1 KGHDR and CDR2 SFDVKD. The DNA of the CDR3 is TGTGCCACCAGTGATTCCGAAACTAGCGGGAGAATCGACGAGCAGTACTTC. Translating gives CATSDSETSGRIDEQYF.